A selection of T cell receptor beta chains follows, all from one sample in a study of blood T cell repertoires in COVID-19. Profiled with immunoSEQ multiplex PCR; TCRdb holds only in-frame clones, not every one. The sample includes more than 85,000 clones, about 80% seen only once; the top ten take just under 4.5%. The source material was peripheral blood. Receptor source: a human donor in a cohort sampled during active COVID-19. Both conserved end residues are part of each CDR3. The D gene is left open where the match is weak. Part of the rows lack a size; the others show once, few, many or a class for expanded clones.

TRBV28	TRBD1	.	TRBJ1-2	CASTSRRDRSFYGYTF	TGTGCCAGCACCTCCCGCCGGGACAGGAGCTTCTATGGCTACACCTTC
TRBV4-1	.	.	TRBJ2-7	CASRFRTESYEQYF	TGCGCCAGCAGGTTTCGGACAGAATCCTACGAGCAGTACTTC
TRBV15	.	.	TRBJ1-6	CATSRDKNSPVHF	TGTGCCACCAGCAGAGATAAGAACAGTCCTGTCCACTTT
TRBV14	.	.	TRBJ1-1	CASNRQRYTEAFF	TGTGCCAGCAACAGGCAGCGATACACTGAAGCTTTCTTT
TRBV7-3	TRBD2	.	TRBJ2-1	CASSLTGGREQFF	TGTGCCAGCAGCTTAACGGGAGGGCGTGAGCAGTTCTTC
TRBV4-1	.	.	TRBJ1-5	CASSFQQGVGNQPQHF	TGCGCCAGCAGCTTTCAACAGGGTGTTGGTAATCAGCCCCAGCATTTT
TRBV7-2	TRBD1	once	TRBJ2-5	CASSRRRGFQETQYF	TGTGCCAGCAGCCGTCGCAGGGGGTTCCAAGAGACCCAGTACTTC
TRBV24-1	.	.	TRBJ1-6	CATSASSYNSPLHF	TGTGCCACCAGTGCCAGTTCCTATAATTCACCCCTCCACTTT
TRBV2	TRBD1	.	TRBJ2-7	CASRDRGAYEQYF	TGTGCCAGCAGGGACAGGGGTGCCTACGAGCAGTACTTC
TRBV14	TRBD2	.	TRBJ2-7	CASSQEGGRVTYEQYF	TGTGCCAGCAGCCAAGAAGGCGGGAGAGTCACCTACGAGCAGTACTTC
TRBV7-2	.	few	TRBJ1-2	CASSPRGYGRYGYTF	TGTGCCAGCAGCCCCCGGGGGTATGGTCGTTATGGCTACACCTTC
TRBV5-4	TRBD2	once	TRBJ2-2	CASSLGQRGFGGELFF	TGTGCCAGCAGCTTGGGCCAGCGGGGGTTTGGCGGGGAGCTGTTTTTT
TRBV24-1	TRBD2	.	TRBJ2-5	CATSDQGAGDVETQYF	TGTGCCACCAGTGATCAGGGAGCGGGGGACGTGGAGACCCAGTACTTC
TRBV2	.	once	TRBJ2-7	CASRFTGSYEQYF	TGTGCCAGCAGATTTACAGGATCCTACGAGCAGTACTTC
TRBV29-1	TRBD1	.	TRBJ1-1	CSVGQVINTEAFF	TGCAGCGTAGGACAGGTGATTAACACTGAAGCTTTCTTT
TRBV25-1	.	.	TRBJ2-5	CASSLSAGGQTQYF	TGTGCCAGCAGCTTGTCGGCAGGGGGGCAGACCCAGTACTTC
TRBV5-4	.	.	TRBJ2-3	CASSFDGVVADTQYF	TGTGCCAGCAGCTTCGACGGGGTGGTCGCAGATACGCAGTATTTT
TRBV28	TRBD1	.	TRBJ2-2	CASSLWGQGPGELFF	TGTGCCAGCAGTTTATGGGGACAGGGGCCCGGGGAGCTGTTTTTT
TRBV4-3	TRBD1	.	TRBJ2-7	CASSREAGTGTYEQYF	TGCGCCAGCAGCCGGGAAGCCGGGACAGGAACCTACGAGCAGTACTTC
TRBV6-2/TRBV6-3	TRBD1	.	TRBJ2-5	CASSPRRTGGETQYF	TGTGCCAGCAGCCCAAGAAGGACAGGGGGCGAGACCCAGTACTTC
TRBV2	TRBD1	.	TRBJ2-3	CASSGQGGTDTQYF	TGTGCCAGCAGTGGACAGGGAGGCACAGATACGCAGTATTTT
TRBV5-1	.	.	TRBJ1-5	CASSLDNDQPQHF	TGCGCCAGCAGCTTGGACAATGATCAGCCCCAGCATTTT
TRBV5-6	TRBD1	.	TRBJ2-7	CASSTGTGRYEQYF	TGTGCCAGCAGCACCGGGACAGGGAGATACGAGCAGTACTTC
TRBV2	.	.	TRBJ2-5	CASSGQGRAVQETQYF	TGTGCCAGCAGTGGTCAGGGGAGGGCCGTCCAAGAGACCCAGTACTTC
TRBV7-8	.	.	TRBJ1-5	CASSPTDRGLNQPQHF	TGTGCCAGCAGCCCGACGGATCGGGGTCTAAATCAGCCCCAGCATTTT
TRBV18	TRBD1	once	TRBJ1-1	CASSPKTGDPPMNTEAFF	TGTGCCAGCTCACCGAAGACAGGGGACCCACCTATGAACACTGAAGCTTTCTTT
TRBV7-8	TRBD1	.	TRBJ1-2	CASSRDRLVGYTF	TGTGCCAGCAGCCGGGACAGATTGGTTGGCTACACCTTC
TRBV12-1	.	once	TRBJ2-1	CAVRGDSSYNEQFF	TGTGCCGTCAGGGGCGACAGCTCCTACAATGAGCAGTTCTTC
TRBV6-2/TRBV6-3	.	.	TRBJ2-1	CASSSGNNYNEQFF	TGTGCCAGCAGTTCCGGGAATAACTACAATGAGCAGTTCTTC
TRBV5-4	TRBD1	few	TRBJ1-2	CATLDGTANGYTF	TGTGCCACCCTCGACGGGACAGCTAATGGCTACACCTTC
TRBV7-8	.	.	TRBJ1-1	CASNQAPNTEAFF	TGTGCCAGCAACCAGGCACCGAACACTGAAGCTTTCTTT
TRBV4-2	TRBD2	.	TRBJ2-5	CASSQEGGRARPRTQYF	TGTGCCAGCAGCCAAGAGGGGGGGAGGGCTCGTCCGAGGACCCAGTACTTC
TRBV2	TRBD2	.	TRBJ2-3	CASRSTSGNLPGTQYF	TGTGCCAGCAGGTCGACTAGCGGGAACCTACCAGGTACGCAGTATTTT
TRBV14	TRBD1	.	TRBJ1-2	CASSRVGGWNYGYTF	TGTGCCAGCAGCCGGGTAGGGGGCTGGAACTATGGCTACACCTTC
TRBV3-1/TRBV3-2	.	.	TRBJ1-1	CASSQQNTEAFF	TGTGCCAGCAGCCAACAGAACACTGAAGCTTTCTTT
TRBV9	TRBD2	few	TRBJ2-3	CASSLGLAATDTQYF	TGTGCCAGCAGCTTGGGACTAGCGGCCACAGATACGCAGTATTTT
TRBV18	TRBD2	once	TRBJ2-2	CASSPRTAGESGELFF	TGTGCCAGCTCACCAAGGACAGCGGGGGAATCCGGGGAGCTGTTTTTT
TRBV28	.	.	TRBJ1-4	CASETGMLKEKLFF	TGTGCCAGCGAGACGGGAATGTTGAAAGAAAAACTGTTTTTT
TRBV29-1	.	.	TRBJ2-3	CSVVKGGPVGDTQYF	TGCAGCGTTGTGAAGGGGGGGCCAGTTGGAGATACGCAGTATTTT
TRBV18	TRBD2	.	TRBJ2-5	CASSPKTSGGLETQYF	TGTGCCAGCTCACCGAAGACTAGCGGGGGGTTAGAGACCCAGTACTTC
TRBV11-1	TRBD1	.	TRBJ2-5	CASSRDRAGETQYF	TGTGCCAGCAGCCGGGACAGGGCCGGAGAGACCCAGTACTTC
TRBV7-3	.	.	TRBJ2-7	CASSLGPFPYEQYF	TGTGCCAGCAGCTTAGGCCCGTTCCCCTACGAGCAGTACTTC
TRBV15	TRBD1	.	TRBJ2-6	CATSRIQGARSGANVLTF	TGTGCCACCAGCAGAATACAGGGGGCGCGTTCTGGGGCCAACGTCCTGACTTTC
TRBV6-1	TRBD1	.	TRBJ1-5	CASSEWRTGTNQPQHF	TGTGCCAGCAGTGAATGGCGGACAGGAACGAATCAGCCCCAGCATTTT
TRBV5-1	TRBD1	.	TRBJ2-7	CASSLGSWDRGYEQYF	TGCGCCAGCAGCTTGGGGTCTTGGGACAGGGGATACGAGCAGTACTTC
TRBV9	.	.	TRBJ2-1	CASSVGTSYLHNEQFF	TGTGCCAGCAGCGTTGGCACTAGCTACCTCCACAATGAGCAGTTCTTC
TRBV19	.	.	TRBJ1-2	CASSIAAGRDYGYTF	TGTGCCAGTAGTATAGCCGCGGGACGGGACTATGGCTACACCTTC
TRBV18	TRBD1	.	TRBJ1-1	CASSSTGGGRGAFF	TGTGCCAGCTCATCGACAGGGGGCGGAAGAGGAGCTTTCTTT
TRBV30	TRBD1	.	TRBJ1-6	CAWGGTGVNSPLHF	TGTGCCTGGGGGGGGACAGGTGTTAATTCACCCCTCCACTTT
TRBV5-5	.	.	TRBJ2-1	CASSRRWGGINEQFF	TGTGCCAGCAGCCGGAGGTGGGGGGGCATCAATGAGCAGTTCTTC
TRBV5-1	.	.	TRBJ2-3	CASSRDKSTDTQYF	TGCGCCAGCAGCAGGGACAAGAGCACAGATACGCAGTATTTT
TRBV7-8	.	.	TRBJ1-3	CASSTGTGNTIYF	TGTGCCAGCAGCACCGGTACTGGAAACACCATATATTTT
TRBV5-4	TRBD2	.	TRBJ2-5	CASSLAQTSGQETQYF	TGTGCCAGCAGCTTGGCCCAGACTAGCGGCCAAGAGACCCAGTACTTC
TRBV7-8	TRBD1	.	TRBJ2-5	CASSPDRGWETQYF	TGTGCCAGCAGCCCGGACAGGGGTTGGGAGACCCAGTACTTC